This T cell receptor (beta chain) is drawn from a study of identical twins. General observations from the study: For cord blood, abundant beta clonotypes had fewer insertions, unlike memory repertoires, which showed none. The study found weaker excess twin sharing in beta out-of-frame sequences.

This clonotype was detected only a few times. Its specificity is not known. In TCRdb, the 5' RACE reads were re-called with MiXCR into one record per CDR3 protein. Among nearly 650,000 distinct CDR3 sequences listed, around 7.5% were seen once. The CDR3 extends over 15 amino acids. V was clipped by 3 bases and J by 1 base; unmatched bases: 9. Germline CDR1 and CDR2: DFQATT and SNEGSKA (reference sequence). These data are also associated with another study on yellow fever vaccine responses in identical twins.

The chain uses TRBV20-1 and TRBJ2-7, with 7 bases fitting TRBD2. The TCR was taken from a woman aged 18-29 years in good health. Sequencing used PBMCs. CDR3: CSARPPGGGSYEQYF. The CDR3 DNA reads TGCAGTGCTAGGCCCCCTGGGGGGGGGTCCTACGAGCAGTACTTC.